This TCR beta chain stems from a study of blood T cell repertoires in COVID-19. Background on the study: The samples span acute and convalescent COVID-19 from the United States, Italy and Spain. PBMCs, B-cell-depleted T cells, or T cells were the source of the cDNA or gDNA that made up the material.

This clone has only one observation. Germline CDR1 MNHEY, CDR2 SMNVEV (reference sequence). This CDR3 has 14 residues. Trimming pared 3 bases from V and 1 base from J, leaving 8 bases between. As originally analysed: Amplification from reference gene primers served as the basis for estimated nucleated cell counts. Clones were sequenced by immunoSEQ multiplex PCR, and TCRdb holds only the in-frame ones, with some missing. The DNA gave D and trimming, while V, J and clone size come from that table. Seen here are 120,000 or so clones, around 83% observed once, and the top ten hold over 9.5%. This clonotype originated in a man between 60 and 75 years old with acute or convalescent COVID-19. Specimen: peripheral blood. This rearrangement joins TRBV27 to TRBJ2-3; the D is unclear. CDR3 sequence (DNA): TGTGCCAGCAGTTTCTCCCCCCGCACAGATACGCAGTATTTT. This sequence encodes CASSFSPRTDTQYF.